The entry below gives a single T cell receptor beta chain sequence along with its context. Cohort 3 recovery required two negative PCRs, clearance, or symptom resolution. As originally analysed: For nucleated cells, counts were estimated from reference gene primer amplification. Measured with immunoSEQ multiplex PCR; TCRdb has only the in-frame clones, and not every one. The V and J calls and clone size are taken from that table; D and trimming were inferred from the DNA. Of 360,000 or so clones in the sample, around 86% were seen once. V lost 6 bases and J 2 bases, leaving 10 bases between the germline ends. Germline-derived CDR1 and CDR2 are SQVTM and ANQGSEA. The CDR3 spans 12 residues. This sample stems from a study of blood T cell repertoires in COVID-19.

The V and J genes are TRBV29-1 and TRBJ2-5; no clear D. The specimen was PBMCs or T cells enriched from blood (not recorded which). The TCR originated in a woman in her fifties or sixties who had recovered from COVID-19. This chain's CDR3 is CSVFSTQETQYF. Written as DNA, the CDR3 is TGCAGCGTCTTTTCGACTCAAGAGACCCAGTACTTC.